This T cell receptor (beta chain) comes out of a study of T cells in Graves' hyperthyroidism and ophthalmopathy. Across the whole study: At initial diagnosis, before any treatment had begun, peripheral blood was obtained. Broader study findings: Patients with ophthalmopathy were separated from those with stable hyperthyroidism by a 13 V-J model. In blood, most of the thyroid clonotypes expanded above 0.001 were also present.

The TCR beta CDR3 regions underwent amplification using RNA transcripts as the source. TCR CDR3 underwent first-round RT-PCR with the HTBI primer set. Using its own MiXCR run on the multiplex PCR reads, TCRdb lists one record per CDR3 protein. This table has about 480,000 distinct CDR3 sequences, approximately 22% appearing once. V gave up 5 bases and J gave up 0 bases, with 17 bases separating them. CDR3 length: 16 residues. Germline CDR1 reads LNHDA; CDR2 reads SQIVND (reference sequence). About this clonotype: What it binds is unknown.

The receptor was derived from a woman between 65 and 79 years old with Graves' ophthalmopathy. What was sequenced was blood. This chain uses TRBV19 with TRBJ2-7, with a weak D call TRBD1 (6 bases). This CDR3 is CASSSPRTDISYEQYF. The DNA for the CDR3 is TGTGCCAGTAGTTCCCCAAGGACAGATATCTCCTACGAGCAGTACTTC.